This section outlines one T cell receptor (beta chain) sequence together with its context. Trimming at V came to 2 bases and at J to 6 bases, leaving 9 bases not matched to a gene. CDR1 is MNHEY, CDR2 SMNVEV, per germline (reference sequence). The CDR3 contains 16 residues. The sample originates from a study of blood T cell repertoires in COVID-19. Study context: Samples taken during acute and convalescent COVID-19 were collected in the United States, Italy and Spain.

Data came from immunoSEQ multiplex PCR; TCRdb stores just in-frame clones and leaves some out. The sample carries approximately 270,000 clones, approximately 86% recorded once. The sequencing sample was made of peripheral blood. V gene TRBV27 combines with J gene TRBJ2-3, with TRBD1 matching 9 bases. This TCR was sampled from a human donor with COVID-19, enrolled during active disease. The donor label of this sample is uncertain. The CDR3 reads CASSLTLTGGSDTQYF. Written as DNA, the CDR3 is TGTGCCAGCAGTTTAACCCTGACAGGGGGTTCCGATACGCAGTATTTT.